The 18 T cell receptor beta chains in this list originate from one sample, sequenced in a study of T cell clonality in common variable immunodeficiency. Here immunoSEQ multiplex PCR was the method, and the copy in TCRdb shows in-frame clones only, minus some. Recorded here are about 60,000 clones, none singletons. What was sequenced was peripheral blood mononuclear cells. The receptors shown here come from a person aged 18-70 years in good health.

There are many counts of this clone. The read terminates 3 residues ahead of where the CDR3 ends, so the germline J gene completes it. The rearrangement joins TRBV5-1 to TRBJ2-1; D uncertain. In germline, CDR1 is SGHRS, CDR2 YFSETQ. Between the trimmed V and J ends, which lost 0 bases and 0 bases, there was a span of 10 bases. This CDR3 comprises 16 residues. Incomplete CDR3 DNA: TGCGCCAGCAGCTTGGGTGACTTGACCTCCTACAATGAG. Amino acid sequence: CASSLGDLTSYNE. The CDR3 in full is CASSLGDLTSYNEQFF.

The sample holds many counts of this clone. The CDR3 sequence: CASSFRGLVTDTQYF. Incomplete CDR3 DNA: TGTGCCAGCAGCTTTCGGGGACTAGTCACAGATACG. This rearrangement joins TRBV5-6 to TRBJ2-3, with 8 bases that match TRBD2. The read ends 3 residues early relative to the CDR3; the germline J gene fills the gap. Germline CDR1 is SGHDT and CDR2 is YYEEEE. The CDR3 covers 15 residues. V dropped 2 bases and J dropped 2; count of bases not matched to a gene: 4.

This clone was counted many times. The sequenced CDR3 bases are TGCAGTGCGTCGGACAGGACGAACACTGAA. Amino acid sequence: CSASDRTNTE. In full, the CDR3 reads CSASDRTNTEAFF. The gene calls are TRBV20-1 and TRBJ1-1, with 7 bases lining up with TRBD1. The CDR3 end falls 3 residues outside the read, so it is completed with the germline J gene. Trimming cost V 6 bases and J 1 base; bases outside gene matches: 5. Germline V gene sequence: CDR1 DFQATT, CDR2 SNEGSKA (reference sequence). The CDR3 extends over 13 amino acids.

Many counts were recorded for this clone. The read terminates 3 residues ahead of where the CDR3 ends, so the germline J gene completes it. This rearrangement joins TRBV20-1 to TRBJ2-7, with TRBD2 identical over 11 bases. The CDR3 length is 13 residues. The V segment lost 0 bases and the J segment 6 bases; nucleotides outside the gene matches: 1. The germline V gene has CDR1 DFQATT and CDR2 SNEGSKA (reference sequence). CDR3: CSARDLAGGEQYF. Partial CDR3 DNA: TGCAGTGCTAGAGATCTAGCGGGAGGCGAG.

In this sample, this clone turned up many times. The CDR3 end falls 3 residues outside the read, so it is completed with the germline J gene. The chain has TRBV2 and TRBJ2-6; D is undetermined. Germline V lookup: CDR1 SNHLY, CDR2 FYNNEI. There are 14 residues in the CDR3. V was clipped by 8 bases and J by 1 base, with 9 bases between them. The CDR3 loop reads CASFGFSGANVLTF. The sequenced CDR3 bases are TGTGCCAGCTTCGGGTTTTCTGGGGCCAACGTC.

In its sample, this clone was seen many times. The CDR3 bases that were read are TGTGCCAGCAGTTCAGCCTACAGGGGGTATGGTGAG. Translating gives CASSSAYRGYGE. The whole CDR3 sequence reads CASSSAYRGYGEQFF. The chain uses TRBV6-2 or TRBV6-3 and TRBJ2-1, with 8 bases identical to TRBD1. The observed sequence ends 3 residues before the CDR3 terminus, with the missing tail filled in from the germline J gene. This CDR3 has 15 amino acids. V shed 4 bases and J 9 bases; nucleotides not matched to a gene: 11. CDR1 and CDR2 from the germline V gene are MNHEY and SVGEGT.

As concerns this clone: The sequenced fragment ends 3 residues before the CDR3 boundary, so the rest is inferred from the germline J gene. The rearrangement links TRBV18 to TRBJ2-1; weak D call: TRBD1 (5 bases). Germline V gene sequence: CDR1 KGHSH, CDR2 LQKENI. The V and J ends lost 0 bases and 9 bases respectively, with 15 bases between them. The CDR3 contains 15 residues. The sequenced part of the CDR3 DNA is TGTGCCAGCTCACCACCGACAGTCGACCAGGGTGAG. This sequence encodes CASSPPTVDQGE. The whole CDR3 protein reads CASSPPTVDQGEQFF.

This clone occurred many times. The read stops 3 residues short of the end of the CDR3; the missing end is completed from the germline J gene. The genes are TRBV5-6 and TRBJ1-4; D perhaps matches TRBD1 (6 bases). The germline CDR1 and CDR2 sequences are SGHDT and YYEEEE. The V end lost 4 bases, the J end lost 4 bases, and 11 bases lay between the germline ends. The CDR3 is 14 amino acids. The covered CDR3 bases are TGTGCCAGCAGCAAATCAGGGGTTAATGAAAAA. Translation: CASSKSGVNEK. The complete CDR3 reads CASSKSGVNEKLFF.

This clone was counted ten times or more. Read data end 3 residues before the CDR3 end; the end is taken from the germline J gene. The rearrangement links TRBV19 to TRBJ1-2; 7 bases align to TRBD1. The junction had 18 bases not matched to a gene; V was cut back by 7 bases and J by 4 bases. The germline gives CDR1 LNHDA, CDR2 SQIVND (reference sequence). CDR3 length: 17 amino acids. Incomplete CDR3 DNA: TGTGCCAGTACCTATAGACCCCTTACAGGGGATCGCTATGGC. Its protein is CASTYRPLTGDRYG. The whole CDR3 is CASTYRPLTGDRYGYTF.

This clone was counted at least ten times. Read sequence stops 3 residues before the CDR3 end, and the germline J gene provides the missing end. The chain employs TRBV2 and TRBJ2-1, with 7 bases matching TRBD2. CDR1 is SNHLY, CDR2 FYNNEI, per germline. The CDR3 sequence is 15 residues long. The V gene end was trimmed by 2 bases and the J gene end by 5 bases; junction bases not matched to a gene: 6. CDR3 protein: CASSESSGGDNEQFF. The sequenced CDR3 bases are TGTGCCAGCAGTGAATCTAGCGGAGGGGACAATGAG. Drawing the rest from reference TRBV2 and TRBJ2-1, the complete variable domain is EPEVTQTPSHQVTQMGQEVILRCVPISNHLYFYWYRQILGQKVEFLVSFYNNEISEKSEIFDDQFSVERPDGSNFTLKIRSTKLEDSAMYFCASSESSGGDNEQFFGPGTRLTVL.

Points on this clone: The CDR3 is cut off 3 residues early in the read; its end comes from the germline J gene. V and J are TRBV7-9 and TRBJ2-2; 7 nucleotides line up with TRBD1. CDR3 size: 14 residues. J was trimmed by 5 bases and V by 3 bases; bases with no gene match: 3. Germline lookup yields CDR1 SEHNR and CDR2 FQNEAQ (reference sequence). The CDR3 spells CASSFPGGTGELFF. The DNA read from the CDR3 is TGTGCCAGCAGCTTCCCAGGGGGAACCGGGGAG.

This clone was counted a few times. The part of the CDR3 DNA that was read is TGTGCCAGCAGCTTTTTAGCGGCCTACAATGAG. Amino acids: CASSFLAAYNE. The CDR3, in full, reads CASSFLAAYNEQFF. The chain uses TRBV11-2 and TRBJ2-1, with D perhaps matching TRBD2 (6 bases). Read coverage stops 3 residues before the CDR3 terminus; the germline J gene supplies the remainder. This CDR3 region has 14 residues. The germline CDR1 and CDR2 sequences are SGHAT and FQNNGV. V lost 3 bases to trimming and J lost 2 bases, with 8 bases between them.

This clone was counted at least ten times. Read data end 3 residues before the CDR3 end; the end is taken from the germline J gene. The rearrangement uses TRBV19 and TRBJ1-5; D gene ambiguous. The CDR3 loop spans 15 amino acids. V shed 9 bases and J shed 3 bases, with 18 bases lying between them. Germline lookup yields CDR1 LNHDA and CDR2 SQIVND (reference sequence). The CDR3 is CASRRDLSFNQPQHF. The DNA read from the CDR3 is TGTGCCAGCCGGCGGGATTTAAGTTTCAATCAGCCC. Full variable domain (missing parts from reference TRBV19 and TRBJ1-5): DGGITQSPKYLFRKEGQNVTLSCEQNLNHDAMYWYRQDPGQGLRLIYYSQIVNDFQKGDIAEGYSVSREKKESFPLTVTSAQKNPTAFYLCASRRDLSFNQPQHFGDGTRLSIL.

This clone was recorded at least ten times. The CDR3 is cut off 3 residues early in the read; its end comes from the germline J gene. The genes are TRBV19 and TRBJ2-1, with TRBD2 matching 8 bases. CDR1 and CDR2 (germline): LNHDA, SQIVND (reference sequence). V lost 5 bases and J lost 4; bases outside the gene matches: 7. This CDR3 contains 15 residues. The CDR3 DNA, read in part, is TGTGCCAGTAGTCGGGCCAGCGGGAGTTACAATGAG. Translating it yields CASSRASGSYNE. The entire CDR3 protein reads CASSRASGSYNEQFF.

This clone has a count of ten or more. The read terminates 3 residues before the CDR3 end, so the remaining end is supplied by the germline J gene. The rearrangement joins TRBV10-3 to TRBJ2-7, with 8 bases fitting TRBD1. CDR1 and CDR2 from the germline V gene are ENHRY and SYGVKD. V lost 6 bases and J lost 3; bases outside the gene matches: 7. The CDR3 loop spans 14 amino acids. CDR3 sequence: CAIRDRALDYEQYF. The DNA read from the CDR3 is TGTGCCATCAGGGACAGGGCCCTCGACTACGAG.

This clone was recorded many times. The observed sequence ends 3 residues before the CDR3 terminus, with the missing tail filled in from the germline J gene. This chain connects TRBV4-1 to TRBJ2-7; 7 positions match TRBD2. The CDR3 is 14 amino acids. CDR1 is MGHRA and CDR2 is YSYEKL in the germline V gene. With V trimmed by 4 bases and J by 2 bases, 5 bases remained unmatched. The CDR3 here is CASSPSGKTYEQYF. CDR3 DNA, as far as it was read: TGCGCCAGCAGCCCTAGCGGTAAAACCTACGAG.

This clone was detected ten times or more. The covered CDR3 bases are TGTGCCAGCAGCTTTAGCGGGAGCTCCTACAATGAG. Its translation is CASSFSGSSYNE. The full CDR3 is CASSFSGSSYNEQFF. The chain has TRBV7-2 and TRBJ2-1, with 9 bases identical to TRBD2. The CDR3 end falls 3 residues outside the read, so it is completed with the germline J gene. The CDR3 has 15 amino acids. Germline CDR1 SGHTA, CDR2 FQGNSA. V shed 3 bases, J shed 0 bases, and the junction held 0 bases outside the gene matches.

Regarding this clone: The sequenced fragment ends 3 residues before the CDR3 boundary, so the rest is inferred from the germline J gene. The chain uses TRBV30 and TRBJ2-7; 7 bases agree with TRBD2. CDR3 length: 16 amino acids. CDR1 and CDR2 from the germline V gene are GTSNPN and SVGIG (reference sequence). With 0 bases clipped from V and 5 bases from J, the junction kept 13 bases outside the gene matches. This CDR3 is CAWSVGIGGSGDEQYF. The sequenced part of the CDR3 DNA is TGTGCCTGGAGTGTAGGGATCGGCGGGAGTGGTGACGAG.